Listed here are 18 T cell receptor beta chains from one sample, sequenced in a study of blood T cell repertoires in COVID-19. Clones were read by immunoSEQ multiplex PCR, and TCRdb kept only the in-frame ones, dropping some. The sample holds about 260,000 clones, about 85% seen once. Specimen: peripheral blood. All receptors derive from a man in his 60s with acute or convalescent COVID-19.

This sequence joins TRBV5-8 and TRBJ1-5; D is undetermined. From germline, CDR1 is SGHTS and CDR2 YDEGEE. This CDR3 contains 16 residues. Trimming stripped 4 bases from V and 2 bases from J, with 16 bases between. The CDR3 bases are TGTGCCAGCAGCAGAGAGCCCCTATTCGGCAATCAGCCCCAGCATTTT. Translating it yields CASSREPLFGNQPQHF.

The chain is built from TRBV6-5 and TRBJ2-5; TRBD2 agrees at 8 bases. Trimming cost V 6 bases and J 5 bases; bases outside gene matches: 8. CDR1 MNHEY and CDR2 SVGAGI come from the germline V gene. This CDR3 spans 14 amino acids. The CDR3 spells CASSKRETRETQYF. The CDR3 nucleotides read TGTGCCAGCAGCAAGCGGGAGACCAGGGAGACCCAGTACTTC.

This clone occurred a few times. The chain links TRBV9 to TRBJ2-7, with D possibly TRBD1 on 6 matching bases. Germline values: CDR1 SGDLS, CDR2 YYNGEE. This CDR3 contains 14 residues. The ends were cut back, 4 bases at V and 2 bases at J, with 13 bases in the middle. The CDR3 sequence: CASSPGTFPYEQYF. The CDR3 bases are TGTGCCAGCAGCCCAGGGACATTTCCCTACGAGCAGTACTTC. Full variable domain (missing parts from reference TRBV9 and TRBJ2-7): DSGVTQTPKHLITATGQRVTLRCSPRSGDLSVYWYQQSLDQGLQFLIQYYNGEERAKGNILERFSAQQFPDLHSELNLSSLELGDSALYFCASSPGTFPYEQYFGPGTRLTVT.

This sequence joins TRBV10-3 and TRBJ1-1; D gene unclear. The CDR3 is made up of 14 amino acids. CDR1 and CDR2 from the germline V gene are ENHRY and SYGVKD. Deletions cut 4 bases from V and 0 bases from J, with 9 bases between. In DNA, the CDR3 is TGTGCCATCAGTGTCGAGGCTGTGAACACTGAAGCTTTCTTT. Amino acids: CAISVEAVNTEAFF.

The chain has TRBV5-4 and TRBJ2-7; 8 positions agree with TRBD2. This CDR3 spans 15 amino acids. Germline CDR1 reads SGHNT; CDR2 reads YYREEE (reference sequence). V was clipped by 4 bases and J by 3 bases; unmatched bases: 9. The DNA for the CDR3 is TGTGCCAGCAGCAGACAAAGCGGGAGACTCTACGAGCAGTACTTC. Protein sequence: CASSRQSGRLYEQYF.

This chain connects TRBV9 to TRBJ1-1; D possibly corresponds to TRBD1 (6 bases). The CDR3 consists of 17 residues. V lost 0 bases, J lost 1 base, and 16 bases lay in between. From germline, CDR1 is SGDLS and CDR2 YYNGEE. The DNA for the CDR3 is TGTGCCAGCAGCGTAGATGTCCAGACAGGTTCGAACACTGAAGCTTTCTTT. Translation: CASSVDVQTGSNTEAFF.

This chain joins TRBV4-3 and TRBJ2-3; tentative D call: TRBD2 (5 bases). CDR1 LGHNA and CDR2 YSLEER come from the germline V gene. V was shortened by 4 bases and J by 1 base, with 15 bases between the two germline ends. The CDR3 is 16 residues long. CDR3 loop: CASSPRAGERTDTQYF. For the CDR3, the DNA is TGCGCCAGCAGCCCCCGGGCCGGGGAACGCACAGATACGCAGTATTTT.

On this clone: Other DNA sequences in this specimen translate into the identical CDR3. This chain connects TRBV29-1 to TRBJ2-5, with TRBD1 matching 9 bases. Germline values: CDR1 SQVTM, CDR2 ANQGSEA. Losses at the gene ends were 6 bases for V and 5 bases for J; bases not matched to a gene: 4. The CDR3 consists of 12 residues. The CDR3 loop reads CSVDRGRETQYF. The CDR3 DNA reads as TGCAGCGTGGACAGGGGAAGGGAGACCCAGTACTTC.

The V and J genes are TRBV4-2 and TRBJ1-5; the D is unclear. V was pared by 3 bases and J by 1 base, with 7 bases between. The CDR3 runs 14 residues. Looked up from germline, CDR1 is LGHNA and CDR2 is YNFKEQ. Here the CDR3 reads CASSQEDSNQPQHF. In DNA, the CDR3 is TGTGCCAGCAGCCAGGAGGACAGCAATCAGCCCCAGCATTTT.

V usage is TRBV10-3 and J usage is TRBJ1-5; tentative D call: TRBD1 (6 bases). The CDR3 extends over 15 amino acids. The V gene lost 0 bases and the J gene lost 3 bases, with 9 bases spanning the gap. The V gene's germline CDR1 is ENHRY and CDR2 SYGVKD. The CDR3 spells CAISESQGTNQPQHF. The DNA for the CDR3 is TGTGCCATCAGTGAGTCGCAGGGGACCAATCAGCCCCAGCATTTT.

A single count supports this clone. The CDR3 region is CASSPWTGLNQPQHF. CDR3 DNA sequence: TGTGCCAGCAGCCCCTGGACAGGGCTCAATCAGCCCCAGCATTTT. The chain joins TRBV11-3 to TRBJ1-5; TRBD1 agrees at 8 bases. Per germline, CDR1 SGHNT and CDR2 YENEEA. The length of the CDR3 is 15 residues. The V gene end was trimmed by 5 bases and the J gene end by 3 bases; junction bases not matched to a gene: 6.

The CDR3 spells CASTMTGNTIQYF. For the CDR3, the DNA is TGTGCCAGCACCATGACAGGGAATACCATTCAGTACTTC. The chain uses TRBV7-2 and TRBJ2-4; 7 nucleotides agree with TRBD1. With V trimmed by 7 bases and J by 9 bases, 9 bases remained unmatched. The CDR3 has 13 residues. Germline lookup yields CDR1 SGHTA and CDR2 FQGNSA.

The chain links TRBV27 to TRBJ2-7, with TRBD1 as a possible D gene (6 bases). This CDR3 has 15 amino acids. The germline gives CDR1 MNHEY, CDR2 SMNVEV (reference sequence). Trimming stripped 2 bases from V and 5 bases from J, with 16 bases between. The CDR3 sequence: CASSLRGWGRDEQYF. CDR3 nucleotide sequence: TGTGCCAGCAGTTTAAGGGGGTGGGGACGAGACGAGCAGTACTTC.

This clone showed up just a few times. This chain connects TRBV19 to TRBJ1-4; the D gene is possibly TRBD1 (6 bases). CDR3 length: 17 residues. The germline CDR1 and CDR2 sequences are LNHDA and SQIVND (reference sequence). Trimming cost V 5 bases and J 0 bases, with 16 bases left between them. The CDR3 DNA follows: TGTGCCAGTAGTCCCCTACAGGGAACCACAACTAATGAAAAACTGTTTTTT. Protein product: CASSPLQGTTTNEKLFF.

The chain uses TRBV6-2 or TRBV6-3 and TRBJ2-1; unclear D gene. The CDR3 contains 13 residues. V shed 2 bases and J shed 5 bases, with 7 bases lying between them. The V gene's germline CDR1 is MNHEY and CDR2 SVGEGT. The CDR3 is CASSYDADNEQFF. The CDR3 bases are TGTGCCAGCAGTTACGACGCGGACAATGAGCAGTTCTTC.

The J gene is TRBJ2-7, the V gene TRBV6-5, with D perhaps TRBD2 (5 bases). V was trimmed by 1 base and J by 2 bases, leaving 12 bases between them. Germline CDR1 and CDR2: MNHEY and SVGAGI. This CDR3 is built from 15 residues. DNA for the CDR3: TGTGCCAGCAGTTACTTGAGGGCCGGAGCCTACGAGCAGTACTTC. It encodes CASSYLRAGAYEQYF.

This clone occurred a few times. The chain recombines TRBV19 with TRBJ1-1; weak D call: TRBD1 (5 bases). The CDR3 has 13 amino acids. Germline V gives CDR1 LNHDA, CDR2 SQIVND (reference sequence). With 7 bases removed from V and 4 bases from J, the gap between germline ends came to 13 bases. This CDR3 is CASTPPGRTEAFF. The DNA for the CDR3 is TGTGCCAGTACCCCCCCAGGGCGCACTGAAGCTTTCTTT.

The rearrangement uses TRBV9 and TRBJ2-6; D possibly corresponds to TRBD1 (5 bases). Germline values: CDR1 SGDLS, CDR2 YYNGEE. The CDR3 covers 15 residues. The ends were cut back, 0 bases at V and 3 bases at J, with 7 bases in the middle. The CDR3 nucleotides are TGTGCCAGCAGCGTAGAAGGGGTTGGGGCCAACGTCCTGACTTTC. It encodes CASSVEGVGANVLTF.